Presented here are 16 T cell receptor beta chains from one specimen sequenced in a study of technical replicates of blood from several donors. TCRdb's table, derived via immunoSEQ multiplex PCR, lists solely in-frame clones and lacks some. The profile shows about 61,000 clones, more than 95% of them singletons. Sequencing was done on a sample of T cells isolated from PBMCs. These receptors originate from a human donor in good health.

J is TRBJ2-7 and V is TRBV11-3, with D unclear. Germline CDR1 and CDR2: SGHNT and YENEEA. The CDR3 totals 14 residues. V lost 0 bases, J lost 1 base, and 7 bases lay in between. The CDR3 DNA reads TGTGCCAGCAGCTTAGAGGTCGAGTCCTACGAGCAGTACTTC. Translation: CASSLEVESYEQYF.

This chain joins TRBV7-9 and TRBJ2-3; 8 nucleotides match TRBD2. This CDR3 has 15 residues. The J segment lost 2 bases and the V segment lost 4 bases, leaving 5 bases of the junction unmatched. Germline lookup yields CDR1 SEHNR and CDR2 FQNEAQ (reference sequence). The CDR3 DNA reads TGTGCCAGCAGCTGGCTAGCGGGTTACACAGATACGCAGTATTTT. It translates to CASSWLAGYTDTQYF.

The rearrangement links TRBV27 to TRBJ2-7; 9 positions match TRBD1. Trimming cost V 6 bases and J 3 bases; bases outside gene matches: 12. Germline V gives CDR1 MNHEY, CDR2 SMNVEV (reference sequence). CDR3 size: 16 residues. CDR3 loop: CASSPTGGQGHYEQYF. CDR3 nucleotide sequence: TGTGCCAGCAGCCCTACCGGGGGACAGGGTCACTACGAGCAGTACTTC.

This clone was detected only a few times. This chain joins TRBV18 and TRBJ1-3; D remains ambiguous. V shed 2 bases and J shed 6 bases, with 14 bases lying between them. Germline values: CDR1 KGHSH, CDR2 LQKENI. CDR3 size: 15 residues. CDR3 DNA: TGTGCCAGCTCACCAGGAGGACCATCGGTAAACACCATATATTTT. Amino acid sequence: CASSPGGPSVNTIYF.

The chain employs TRBV11-2 and TRBJ1-1; D gene ambiguous. Germline-derived CDR1 and CDR2 are SGHAT and FQNNGV. CDR3 size: 16 residues. Trimming stripped 1 base from V and 0 bases from J, with 12 bases between. This chain's CDR3 is CASSLAVQLMNTEAFF. The DNA for the CDR3 is TGTGCCAGCAGCTTAGCAGTACAGCTAATGAACACTGAAGCTTTCTTT.

The chain is built from TRBV5-1 and TRBJ2-7; 9 positions agree with TRBD2. The CDR3 is 15 residues long. Germline CDR1 and CDR2: SGHRS and YFSETQ. The V and J ends lost 3 bases and 6 bases, in that order; junction bases with no gene match: 10. CDR3: CASSYAGLALSEQYF. DNA for the CDR3: TGCGCCAGCAGCTATGCGGGACTAGCTCTCTCCGAGCAGTACTTC.

The chain is built from TRBV9 and TRBJ1-6, with TRBD1 matching 7 bases. Germline CDR1 and CDR2: SGDLS and YYNGEE. The CDR3 contains 13 residues. The V gene end was trimmed by 2 bases and the J gene end by 9 bases; junction bases not matched to a gene: 2. CDR3 residues: CASSVGTVSPLHF. The CDR3, as DNA: TGTGCCAGCAGCGTCGGGACAGTTTCACCCCTCCACTTT.

The chain uses TRBV27 and TRBJ2-1; D is possibly TRBD1 (6 bases). The ends were cut back, 10 bases at V and 3 bases at J, with 16 bases in the middle. Germline V gene sequence: CDR1 MNHEY, CDR2 SMNVEV (reference sequence). The CDR3 runs to 14 residues. CDR3 sequence: CATTRDTYYNEQFF. For the CDR3, the DNA is TGTGCCACCACTCGGGACACTTACTACAATGAGCAGTTCTTC.

The gene calls are TRBV6-5 and TRBJ1-5; tentative D call: TRBD1 (6 bases). Trimming cost V 1 base and J 7 bases, with 11 bases left between them. The CDR3 length is 14 residues. Looked up from germline, CDR1 is MNHEY and CDR2 is SVGAGI. In nucleotides, the CDR3 is TGTGCCAGCAGTTACTGGGCAGGGGACCAGCCCCAGCATTTT. Its protein product is CASSYWAGDQPQHF.

The chain carries TRBV30 and TRBJ1-3; 9 bases map to TRBD1. CDR1 is GTSNPN, CDR2 SVGIG, per germline (reference sequence). This CDR3 spans 17 amino acids. After removal of 2 bases from V and 0 bases from J, the junction contained 8 bases not matched to a gene. CDR3 sequence: CAWSPTDRGNSGNTIYF. CDR3 coding DNA: TGTGCCTGGAGTCCTACTGACAGGGGGAACTCTGGAAACACCATATATTTT.

The gene calls are TRBV4-1 and TRBJ2-1; 12 bases agree with TRBD1. Germline-derived CDR1 and CDR2 are MGHRA and YSYEKL. V shed 4 bases, J shed 7 bases, and the junction held 5 bases outside the gene matches. The CDR3 contains 15 residues. This CDR3 is CASSRGTGGLNEQFF. The CDR3 DNA follows: TGCGCCAGCAGCCGCGGGACAGGGGGCTTGAATGAGCAGTTCTTC.

This sequence joins TRBV11-1 and TRBJ2-1, with TRBD2 as a possible D gene (7 bases). V lost 0 bases and J lost 10, with 10 bases in between. CDR3 length equals 13 residues. The V gene's germline CDR1 is SGHAT and CDR2 FQDESV (reference sequence). CDR3 residues: CASSLARGREQFF. The CDR3 coding sequence is TGTGCCAGCAGCTTAGCGCGGGGGCGGGAGCAGTTCTTC. The entire variable domain, with the rest obtained from reference TRBV11-1 and TRBJ2-1, is as follows: EAEVAQSPRYKITEKSQAVAFWCDPISGHATLYWYRQILGQGPELLVQFQDESVVDDSQLPKDRFSAERLKGVDSTLKIQPAELGDSAMYLCASSLARGREQFFGPGTRLTVL.

V gene TRBV2 combines with J gene TRBJ1-2; D is possibly TRBD1 (6 bases). V was trimmed by 8 bases and J by 1 base, leaving 11 bases between them. Germline CDR1 SNHLY, CDR2 FYNNEI. The CDR3 length is 13 residues. CDR3 coding DNA: TGTGCCAGCGACAGGTGGGTTAACTATGGCTACACCTTC. Translation gives CASDRWVNYGYTF.

The chain recombines TRBV7-9 with TRBJ2-7, with TRBD2 matching over 9 bases. V shed 10 bases and J 3 bases; nucleotides not matched to a gene: 10. Germline assignment: CDR1 SEHNR and CDR2 FQNEAQ (reference sequence). The CDR3 totals 14 residues. CDR3 sequence (DNA): TGTGCCACGACTTCGCTAGCGGGGAGCTACGAGCAGTACTTC. Translation: CATTSLAGSYEQYF.

J is TRBJ2-7 and V is TRBV7-9; 13 nucleotides align to TRBD2. Germline V CDR1 and CDR2: SEHNR, FQNEAQ (reference sequence). The CDR3 runs 14 residues. V gave up 3 bases and J gave up 8 bases; unmatched junction bases: 4. CDR3 DNA: TGTGCCAGCAGCTTGGGGACTAGCGGGATTCAGCAGTACTTC. It encodes CASSLGTSGIQQYF.

The chain is built from TRBV10-3 and TRBJ2-7; 13 bases are shared with TRBD2. V lost 4 bases, J lost 4 bases, and 7 bases stayed unmatched. The CDR3 length is 16 residues. Per the germline V gene, CDR1 is ENHRY and CDR2 is SYGVKD. CDR3 nucleotide sequence: TGTGCCATCAGTGGGGAACTAGCGGGAGGGCCATACGAGCAGTACTTC. Its translation: CAISGELAGGPYEQYF.